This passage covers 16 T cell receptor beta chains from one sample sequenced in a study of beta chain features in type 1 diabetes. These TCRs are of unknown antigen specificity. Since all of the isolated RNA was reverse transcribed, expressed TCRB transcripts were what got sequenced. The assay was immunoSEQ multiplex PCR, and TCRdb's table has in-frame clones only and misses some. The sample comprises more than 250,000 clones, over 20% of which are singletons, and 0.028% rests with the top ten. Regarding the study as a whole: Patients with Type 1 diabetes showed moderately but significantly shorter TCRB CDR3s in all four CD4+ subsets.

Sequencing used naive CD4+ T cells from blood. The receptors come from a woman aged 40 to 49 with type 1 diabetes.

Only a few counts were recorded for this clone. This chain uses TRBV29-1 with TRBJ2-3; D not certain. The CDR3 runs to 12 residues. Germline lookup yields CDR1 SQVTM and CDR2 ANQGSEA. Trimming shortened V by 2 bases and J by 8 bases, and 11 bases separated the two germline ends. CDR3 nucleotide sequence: TGCAGCGTTGAATCGGTTGATGGTACGCAGTATTTT. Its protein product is CSVESVDGTQYF.

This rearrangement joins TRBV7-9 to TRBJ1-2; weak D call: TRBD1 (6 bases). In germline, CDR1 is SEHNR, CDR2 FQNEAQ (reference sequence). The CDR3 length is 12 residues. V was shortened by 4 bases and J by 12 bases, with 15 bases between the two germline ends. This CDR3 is CASSSDPQGNTF. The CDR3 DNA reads TGTGCCAGCAGCTCCGATCCACAGGGTAACACCTTC.

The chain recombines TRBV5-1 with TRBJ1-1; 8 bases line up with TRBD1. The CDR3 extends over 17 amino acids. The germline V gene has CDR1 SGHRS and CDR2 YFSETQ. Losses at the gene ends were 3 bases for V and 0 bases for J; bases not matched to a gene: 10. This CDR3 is CASSSWTGTSLNTEAFF. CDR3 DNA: TGCGCCAGCAGCTCTTGGACAGGGACTTCTTTGAACACTGAAGCTTTCTTT. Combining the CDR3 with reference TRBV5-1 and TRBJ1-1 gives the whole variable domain KAGVTQTPRYLIKTRGQQVTLSCSPISGHRSVSWYQQTPGQGLQFLFEYFSETQRNKGNFPGRFSGRQFSNSRSEMNVSTLELGDSALYLCASSSWTGTSLNTEAFFGQGTRLTVV.

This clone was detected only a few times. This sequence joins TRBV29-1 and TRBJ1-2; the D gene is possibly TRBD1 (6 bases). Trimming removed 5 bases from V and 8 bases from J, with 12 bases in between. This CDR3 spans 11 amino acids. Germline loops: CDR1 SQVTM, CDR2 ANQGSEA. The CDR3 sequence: CSVSTGKGYTF. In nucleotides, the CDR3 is TGCAGCGTTTCAACAGGGAAGGGCTACACCTTC.

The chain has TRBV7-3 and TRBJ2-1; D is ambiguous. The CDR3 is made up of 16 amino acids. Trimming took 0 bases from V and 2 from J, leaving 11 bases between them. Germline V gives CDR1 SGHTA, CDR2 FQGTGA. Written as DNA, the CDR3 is TGTGCCAGCAGCTTAACGTACGCGGAGCCCTACAATGAGCAGTTCTTC. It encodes CASSLTYAEPYNEQFF. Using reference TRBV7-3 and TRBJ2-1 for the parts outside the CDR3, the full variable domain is GAGVSQTPSNKVTEKGKYVELRCDPISGHTALYWYRQSLGQGPEFLIYFQGTGAADDSGLPNDRFFAVRPEGSVSTLKIQRTERGDSAVYLCASSLTYAEPYNEQFFGPGTRLTVL.

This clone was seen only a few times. The CDR3 region has the DNA TGCAGCGTCGAGGGACACCAAAACACTGAAGCTTTCTTT. Its protein is CSVEGHQNTEAFF. The chain recombines TRBV29-1 with TRBJ1-1, with a tentative D call TRBD1 (6 bases). The CDR3 has 13 amino acids. V was clipped by 6 bases and J by 2 bases, with 13 bases between them. Germline V gene data show CDR1 as SQVTM and CDR2 as ANQGSEA.

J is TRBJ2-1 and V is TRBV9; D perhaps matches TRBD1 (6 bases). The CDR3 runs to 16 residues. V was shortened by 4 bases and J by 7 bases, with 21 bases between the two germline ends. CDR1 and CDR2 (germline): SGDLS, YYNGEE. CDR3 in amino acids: CASSYTTTGRINEQFF. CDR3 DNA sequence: TGTGCCAGCAGCTACACCACAACAGGGAGAATTAATGAGCAGTTCTTC.

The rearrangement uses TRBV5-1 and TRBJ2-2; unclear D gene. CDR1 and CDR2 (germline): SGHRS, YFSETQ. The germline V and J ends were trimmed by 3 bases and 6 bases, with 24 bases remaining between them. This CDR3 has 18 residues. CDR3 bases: TGCGCCAGCAGCTCGAACTTACATACGGAGAATCGTGCCGGGGAGCTGTTTTTT. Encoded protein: CASSSNLHTENRAGELFF.

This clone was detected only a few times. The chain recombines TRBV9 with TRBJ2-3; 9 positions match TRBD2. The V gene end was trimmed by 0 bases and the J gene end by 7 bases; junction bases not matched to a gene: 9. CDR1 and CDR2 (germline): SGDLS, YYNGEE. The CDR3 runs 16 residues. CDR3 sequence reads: CASSVGVAGVWNTQYF. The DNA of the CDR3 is TGTGCCAGCAGCGTAGGGGTAGCGGGAGTGTGGAATACGCAGTATTTT.

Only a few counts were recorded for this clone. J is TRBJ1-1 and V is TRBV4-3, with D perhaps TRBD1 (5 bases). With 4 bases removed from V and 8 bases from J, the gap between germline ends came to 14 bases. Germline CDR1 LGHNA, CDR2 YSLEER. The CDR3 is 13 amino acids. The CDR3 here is CASSPGLGGEAFF. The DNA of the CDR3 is TGCGCCAGCAGCCCAGGCCTGGGGGGGGAAGCTTTCTTT.

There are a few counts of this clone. The CDR3 spells CASSIGANNEQFF. The CDR3 DNA follows: TGTGCCAGTAGTATAGGGGCGAACAATGAGCAGTTCTTC. The V and J genes are TRBV19 and TRBJ2-1; D remains unclear. The ends were cut back, 1 base at V and 5 bases at J, with 6 bases in the middle. This CDR3 is built from 13 residues. The germline CDR1 and CDR2 sequences are LNHDA and SQIVND (reference sequence).

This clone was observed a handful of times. The CDR3 coding sequence is TGTGCCAGCAGCGTAGCCCCCGGGACAGAAAAACAAGAGACCCAGTACTTC. Translating gives CASSVAPGTEKQETQYF. The chain carries TRBV9 and TRBJ2-5, with TRBD1 matching 7 bases. V dropped 0 bases and J dropped 2; count of bases not matched to a gene: 10. This CDR3 has 17 residues. Germline V gene lookup returns CDR1 SGDLS and CDR2 YYNGEE.

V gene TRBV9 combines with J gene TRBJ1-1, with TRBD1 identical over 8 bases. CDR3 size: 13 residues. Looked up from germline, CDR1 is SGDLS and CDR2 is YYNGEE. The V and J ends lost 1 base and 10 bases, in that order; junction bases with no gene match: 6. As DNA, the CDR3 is TGTGCCAGCAGCGTACCCGGACAGGGTGTAGCTTTCTTT. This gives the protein CASSVPGQGVAFF.

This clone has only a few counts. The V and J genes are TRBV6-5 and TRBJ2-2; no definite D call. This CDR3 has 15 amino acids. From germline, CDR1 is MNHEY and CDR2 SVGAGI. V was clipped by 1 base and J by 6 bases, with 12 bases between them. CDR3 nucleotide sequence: TGTGCCAGCAGTTACTGGCATCAGTCCGCCGGGGAGCTGTTTTTT. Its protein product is CASSYWHQSAGELFF.

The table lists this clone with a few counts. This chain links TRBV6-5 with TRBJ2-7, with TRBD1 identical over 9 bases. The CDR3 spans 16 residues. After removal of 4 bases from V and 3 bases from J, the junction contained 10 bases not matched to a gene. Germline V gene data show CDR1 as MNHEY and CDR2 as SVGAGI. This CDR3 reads CASSLEPGQGIYEQYF. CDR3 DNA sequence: TGTGCCAGCAGTTTAGAACCGGGACAGGGCATCTACGAGCAGTACTTC.

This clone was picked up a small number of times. CDR3 region: CASSPGLSALVGEQFF. The CDR3 coding sequence is TGTGCCAGCAGCCCCGGACTCAGCGCTCTTGTCGGTGAGCAGTTCTTC. J is TRBJ2-1 and V is TRBV14; tentatively, D is TRBD2 (5 bases). V was pared by 4 bases and J by 9 bases, with 22 bases between. Germline lookup yields CDR1 SGHDN and CDR2 FVKESK. The CDR3 is 16 residues long.